The clone carrying this T cell receptor beta chain was seen a handful of times. Its antigen remains unknown. Individual cDNA molecules carried attached unique molecular identifiers. MiXCR, applied by TCRdb to the 5' RACE reads, yields one record per CDR3 protein. The sample lists 100,000 to 120,000 distinct CDR3 sequences; approximately 12% were seen once. This sample was included in a study of early T cells in non-severe SARS-CoV-2 infection. Across the whole study: Sequencing targeted bulk RNA from unsorted whole blood, leaving chains unpaired.

Study-wide results and caveats: VDJdb matching, biased toward anti-spike CD8 responses, missed private and CD4 specificities.

The CDR3 has 14 residues. The trim removed 5 bases at V and 4 bases at J, leaving 7 bases unmatched. Germline V gene lookup returns CDR1 LGHDT and CDR2 YNNKEL (reference sequence). Source: whole blood, taken at baseline. The receptor was isolated from an adult who was a healthcare worker with PCR-confirmed SARS-CoV-2 infection or an uninfected control (not recorded which). The chain employs TRBV3-1 and TRBJ2-7; TRBD1 agrees at 8 bases. CDR3: CASSSPGGQYEQYF. In nucleotides, the CDR3 is TGTGCCAGCAGCTCTCCAGGGGGCCAGTACGAGCAGTACTTC.